Listed below are T cell receptor beta chains from one sample, sequenced in a study of neoadjuvant anti-PD-1 for oral cavity cancer. Measured with immunoSEQ multiplex PCR; TCRdb has only the in-frame clones, and not every one. The table lists about 14,000 clones, roughly two thirds of them singletons. Sequenced material: PBMCs, taken before nivolumab (anti-PD-1) treatment. These receptor sequences come from a person between 40 and 79 years old with oral cavity squamous cell carcinoma. Each CDR3 is given with its conserved first and last residue. The D gene is left open where the match is weak. Clone sizes are given selectively: once, few, many, or a class where the clone is expanded.

TRBV28	TRBJ2-3	TRBD2	once	CASSQTSGRLTDTQYF	TGTGCCAGCAGCCAGACTAGCGGGAGGCTCACAGATACGCAGTATTTT
TRBV11-3	TRBJ2-7	TRBD1	.	CASSLGDRGVDEQYF	TGTGCCAGCAGCTTAGGGGACAGGGGGGTGGACGAGCAGTACTTC
TRBV6-1	TRBJ1-6	.	.	CASRLINSPLHF	TGTGCCAGCAGACTGATAAATTCACCCCTCCACTTT
TRBV6-1	TRBJ1-5	.	.	CASSEAGGTGQPQHF	TGTGCCAGCAGTGAAGCGGGGGGAACTGGACAGCCCCAGCATTTT
TRBV5-1	TRBJ1-1	.	.	CASSLARDTEAFF	TGCGCCAGCAGCCTTGCCAGGGACACTGAAGCTTTCTTT
TRBV27	TRBJ1-5	.	few	CASSPLGWQIVQPQHF	TGTGCCAGCTCCCCGTTGGGTTGGCAGATCGTTCAGCCCCAGCATTTT
TRBV4-2	TRBJ2-7	.	.	CASSSQPDSPEQYF	TGTGCCAGCAGCTCCCAACCTGACAGCCCGGAGCAGTACTTC
TRBV27	TRBJ2-3	TRBD2	.	CASSLFSGRPPDTQYF	TGTGCCAGCAGTTTATTTAGCGGGAGACCCCCAGATACGCAGTATTTT
TRBV28	TRBJ1-5	.	few	CASNRDTLLNQPQHF	TGTGCCAGCAACCGGGACACCCTCCTCAATCAGCCCCAGCATTTT
TRBV9	TRBJ2-1	.	.	CASSAETVGVMDEQFF	TGTGCCAGCAGCGCCGAGACAGTGGGAGTGATGGATGAGCAGTTCTTC
TRBV6-1	TRBJ2-7	.	.	CASSERTATYEQYF	TGTGCCAGCAGTGAACGGACGGCGACCTACGAGCAGTACTTC
TRBV27	TRBJ1-5	.	few	CASSRTAGPQHF	TGTGCCAGCAGCCGAACGGCCGGACCCCAGCATTTT